This entry features one T cell receptor beta chain sequence. Genomic DNA from bulk tumor acted as the template, and about 600 ng was loaded per sample. Several biopsies per primary tumor were taken during surgery, spaced as far apart as possible. Surgery that was curative in intent was performed on patients with untreated, newly diagnosed non-small cell lung cancer. The CDR3 is 17 amino acids. Germline loops: CDR1 LNHNV, CDR2 YYDKDF (reference sequence). Losses at the gene ends were 2 bases for V and 2 bases for J; bases not matched to a gene: 9. The TCR beta CDR3 region was amplified by multiplex PCR employing 32 V and 13 J primers. Via MiXCR, TCRdb re-called the multiplex PCR reads, giving one row per CDR3 protein. The table lists about 10,000 distinct CDR3 sequences, roughly 27% of them singletons. The source of the sample is a study of immune heterogeneity within non-small cell lung tumors.

Material for sequencing was lung tumor tissue. The chain is built from TRBV15 and TRBJ1-5, with TRBD1 identical over 7 bases. This sequence was found in a man aged 45-65 years with non-small cell lung cancer. CDR3 in amino acids: CATSRSGQVGGNQPQHF. The CDR3 DNA sequence: TGTGCCACCAGCAGATCTGGACAGGTTGGGGGCAATCAGCCCCAGCATTTT. Using reference TRBV15 and TRBJ1-5 for the parts outside the CDR3, the full variable domain is DAMVIQNPRYQVTQFGKPVTLSCSQTLNHNVMYWYQQKSSQAPKLLFHYYDKDFNNEADTPDNFQSRRPNTSFCFLDIRSPGLGDTAMYLCATSRSGQVGGNQPQHFGDGTRLSIL.